This TCR beta chain was captured in a study of cytomegalovirus exposure and HLA in healthy donors. General study points: What a later analysis reportedly showed was that an Asian-associated ancestry cluster had fewer N-insertions than the roughly 670-donor mean. In a later analysis, CMV-associated beta chains were mostly HLA-associated, it appeared. The study recorded over 150 TCR beta chains that were cytomegalovirus-associated.

Germline V gene data show CDR1 as SGHRS and CDR2 as YFSETQ. The CDR3 has 15 amino acids. The V segment lost 0 bases and the J segment 1 base; nucleotides outside the gene matches: 3. On this clone: The target antigen is unknown.

PCR primers comprised 60 Vbeta and 13 Jbeta primers. The repertoire was sequenced with immunoSEQ multiplex PCR; TCRdb's copy has only in-frame clones and lacks some. This sample has fewer than 70,000 clones; around 85% occur once, and the top ten carry over 1.5%. Input material: PBMCs. The chain has TRBV5-1 and TRBJ1-1, with TRBD1 identical over 7 bases. The source of this sequence is a man aged 35-49 years in good health and CMV-seronegative. CDR3 DNA: TGCGCCAGCAGCTTGGGGGGACAGCAGAACACTGAAGCTTTCTTT. Its protein is CASSLGGQQNTEAFF.